The 18 T cell receptor beta chains below were found in one sample sequenced in a study of identical twins. TCRdb ran MiXCR on the 5' RACE reads and lists one entry per CDR3 protein. The data contain 400,000 to 550,000 distinct CDR3 sequences, less than 25% of them singletons. These data were also filed under a second study, of T cells expressing NK-cell markers.

The sequencing input was CD4+ T cells sorted from blood. These receptor sequences come from a woman younger than 35 in good health.

About this clonotype: The junction shows a germline mismatch at one end, possibly a read error. V gene TRBV3-1 combines with J gene TRBJ2-1; TRBD1 is a possible D gene (6 bases). This CDR3 has 16 residues. CDR1 LGHDT and CDR2 YNNKEL come from the germline V gene (reference sequence). The CDR3 here is CACSQTDGTYYNEQFF. The CDR3 nucleotides read TGTGCCTGCAGCCAGACGGACGGGACATATTACAATGAGCAGTTCTTC.

V is TRBV2 and J is TRBJ1-2; D unclear. Per germline, CDR1 SNHLY and CDR2 FYNNEI. The ends were cut back, 1 base at V and 6 bases at J, with 9 bases in the middle. CDR3 size: 13 residues. The CDR3 loop is CASSEVPGNGYTF. The CDR3 nucleotides are TGTGCCAGCAGTGAAGTTCCGGGGAATGGCTACACCTTC.

This clonotype was found a few times. The rearrangement uses TRBV12-3 or TRBV12-4 and TRBJ2-1, with D possibly TRBD2 on 5 matching bases. V was pared by 7 bases and J by 4 bases, with 20 bases between. CDR3 length: 16 residues. DNA of the CDR3: TGTGCCAGCACCTCCCCGGGGAGAGGACCTTACAATGAGCAGTTCTTC. It codes for CASTSPGRGPYNEQFF.

V gene TRBV7-8 combines with J gene TRBJ2-1; tentatively, D is TRBD2 (6 bases). V lost 5 bases to trimming and J lost 2 bases, with 13 bases between them. The germline V gene encodes CDR1 SGHVS and CDR2 FQNEAQ. The CDR3 contains 15 residues. CDR3 sequence: CASSPPGLTYNEQFF. CDR3 bases: TGTGCCAGCAGCCCGCCGGGACTCACCTACAATGAGCAGTTCTTC. Variable domain in full (rest from reference TRBV7-8 and TRBJ2-1): GAGVSQSPRYKVAKRGQDVALRCDPISGHVSLFWYQQALGQGPEFLTYFQNEAQLDKSGLPSDRFFAERPEGSVSTLKIQRTQQEDSAVYLCASSPPGLTYNEQFFGPGTRLTVL.

This clonotype was observed a few times. This chain uses TRBV29-1 with TRBJ2-7; no clear D gene. Between the trimmed V and J ends, which lost 6 bases and 2 bases, there was a span of 11 bases. The CDR3 is 12 amino acids. In germline, CDR1 is SQVTM, CDR2 ANQGSEA. CDR3 bases: TGCAGCGTCAGTGCTCAGCCCTACGAGCAGTACTTC. Its translation is CSVSAQPYEQYF.

The rearrangement uses TRBV11-3 and TRBJ2-3; D remains unclear. The CDR3 has 14 amino acids. Germline-derived CDR1 and CDR2 are SGHNT and YENEEA. V dropped 4 bases and J dropped 0 bases, with 8 bases sitting between them. In nucleotides, the CDR3 is TGTGCCAGCAGCTCGCGCTTAAGCACAGATACGCAGTATTTT. Protein sequence: CASSSRLSTDTQYF. The complete variable domain, with remaining parts taken from reference TRBV11-3 and TRBJ2-3, reads EAGVVQSPRYKIIEKKQPVAFWCNPISGHNTLYWYLQNLGQGPELLIRYENEEAVDDSQLPKDRFSAERLKGVDSTLKIQPAELGDSAVYLCASSSRLSTDTQYFGPGTRLTVL.

The genes are TRBV20-1 and TRBJ2-5; D is unresolved. The CDR3 sequence is 11 residues long. Germline V CDR1 and CDR2: DFQATT, SNEGSKA (reference sequence). V shed 4 bases and J shed 2 bases, with 5 bases lying between them. CDR3 sequence reads: CSAIGQETQYF. In DNA, the CDR3 is TGCAGTGCTATAGGACAAGAGACCCAGTACTTC.

This clonotype was counted between two and nine times. The CDR3 protein is CSARHRGAKNIQYF. The CDR3 nucleotides are TGCAGTGCTAGGCACCGGGGAGCCAAAAACATTCAGTACTTC. The chain links TRBV20-1 to TRBJ2-4; D is perhaps TRBD2 (5 bases). Germline values: CDR1 DFQATT, CDR2 SNEGSKA (reference sequence). The CDR3 is 14 amino acids. Trimming took 3 bases from V and 0 from J, leaving 9 bases between them.

The rearrangement joins TRBV5-6 to TRBJ2-7, with TRBD2 matching over 9 bases. CDR3 length equals 16 residues. V gave up 4 bases and J gave up 0 bases; unmatched junction bases: 8. From germline, CDR1 is SGHDT and CDR2 YYEEEE. In nucleotides, the CDR3 is TGTGCCAGCAGCGGGACGACTAGCGGATTCTCCTACGAGCAGTACTTC. This codes for CASSGTTSGFSYEQYF.

The chain couples TRBV18 to TRBJ2-5; possibly TRBD2 for D (5 bases). V gave up 0 bases and J gave up 2 bases, with 10 bases separating them. The CDR3 is 15 amino acids. Germline V gene lookup returns CDR1 KGHSH and CDR2 LQKENI. The CDR3: CASSPPWGVQETQYF. CDR3 DNA: TGTGCCAGCTCACCACCATGGGGAGTACAAGAGACCCAGTACTTC.

The genes are TRBV5-1 and TRBJ2-3; 10 bases agree with TRBD2. Germline CDR1 is SGHRS and CDR2 is YFSETQ. Trimming took 2 bases from V and 10 from J; bases not matched to a gene: 7. The CDR3 loop spans 14 amino acids. Here the CDR3 DNA reads TGCGCCAGCAGCTTTTCCAGCGGGAGGGTTGCGCAGTATTTT. This sequence encodes CASSFSSGRVAQYF.

In this sample, this clonotype turned up a few times. The chain's CDR3 is CSAQTEMNTEAFF. The CDR3 bases are TGCAGTGCGCAGACAGAGATGAACACTGAAGCTTTCTTT. The rearrangement joins TRBV20-1 to TRBJ1-1, with D perhaps TRBD1 (5 bases). This CDR3 spans 13 amino acids. The germline CDR1 and CDR2 sequences are DFQATT and SNEGSKA (reference sequence). The V and J ends lost 6 bases and 0 bases respectively, with 11 bases between them.

The rearrangement links TRBV7-9 to TRBJ1-1; D call uncertain. From germline, CDR1 is SEHNR and CDR2 FQNEAQ (reference sequence). Trimming stripped 4 bases from V and 6 bases from J, with 6 bases between. The CDR3 extends over 11 amino acids. In DNA, the CDR3 is TGTGCCAGCAGCTATCCGGCTGAAGCTTTCTTT. Translated: CASSYPAEAFF.

The V gene is TRBV6-1, the J gene TRBJ1-2; D perhaps matches TRBD1 (6 bases). Germline V gives CDR1 MNHNS, CDR2 SASEGT. The V and J ends lost 6 bases and 8 bases respectively, with 16 bases between them. This CDR3 comprises 13 residues. The CDR3 loop reads CASSETRGGGYTF. The CDR3 DNA is TGTGCCAGCAGCGAAACGAGGGGGGGCGGCTACACCTTC.

This clonotype turned up a few times. The chain combines TRBV5-1 with TRBJ2-1, with 14 bases identical to TRBD2. V gave up 4 bases and J gave up 6 bases; unmatched junction bases: 9. CDR1 is SGHRS, CDR2 YFSETQ, per germline. The CDR3 consists of 17 residues. The CDR3 sequence is CASSTGLAGGLFNEQFF. Here the CDR3 DNA reads TGCGCCAGCAGCACAGGACTAGCGGGAGGTTTATTCAATGAGCAGTTCTTC.

The chain has TRBV29-1 and TRBJ1-3; D is undetermined. Germline assignment: CDR1 SQVTM and CDR2 ANQGSEA. This CDR3 region has 14 residues. The germline V and J ends were trimmed by 5 bases and 0 bases, with 11 bases remaining between them. The CDR3 DNA is TGCAGCGTTCAGCCGGGGTCCTCTGGAAACACCATATATTTT. Amino acid sequence: CSVQPGSSGNTIYF.

The DNA for the CDR3 is TGTGCCACCAGCTATTTGAACACTGAAGCTTTCTTT. Residues: CATSYLNTEAFF. This rearrangement joins TRBV15 to TRBJ1-1; D not resolved. Germline V gene lookup returns CDR1 LNHNV and CDR2 YYDKDF (reference sequence). V was trimmed by 5 bases and J by 0 bases, leaving 4 bases between them. CDR3 length: 12 residues.

The gene calls are TRBV12-3 or TRBV12-4 and TRBJ2-1; a possible D gene is TRBD1 (5 bases). The CDR3 is 14 residues long. V lost 3 bases to trimming and J lost 8 bases, with 14 bases between them. CDR3 in amino acids: CASSLSQGNDEQFF. The CDR3 DNA is TGTGCCAGCAGTTTGAGCCAGGGTAATGATGAGCAGTTCTTC.